This T cell receptor (beta chain) stems from a study of blood T cell repertoires in COVID-19. About the research overall: From the United States, Italy and Spain came samples of acute and convalescent COVID-19. PBMCs, B-cell-depleted T cells, or T cells provided the cDNA or gDNA that made up the material.

This table comes from immunoSEQ multiplex PCR, and its TCRdb copy is limited to in-frame clones, with some not included. The table shows 200,000 to 250,000 clones, with about nine tenths occurring only once. This clone was seen just once. Those who participated ranged in age from about 18 to 89 years and resided in 20 to 30 US areas. Researchers sorted participants into cohorts using their self-reported clinical history. The CDR3 totals 14 residues. Germline CDR1 and CDR2: SGDLS and YYNGEE. The V and J ends lost 0 bases and 2 bases respectively, with 9 bases between them. The chain is built from TRBV9 and TRBJ2-7; TRBD1 might be the D (6 bases). The sample was PBMCs or T cells enriched from blood (not recorded which). The source is a man aged 30-40 years in a cohort exposed to, infected with or recovered from COVID-19 (not recorded which). The CDR3 sequence is CASSVDGQTYEQYF. Here the CDR3 DNA reads TGTGCCAGCAGCGTAGACGGACAGACCTACGAGCAGTACTTC.